The TCR beta chain under discussion was sequenced for a study of T cells after yellow fever vaccination. From the 5' RACE reads, TCRdb called clonotypes with MiXCR, one entry per CDR3 protein. The sample yields hundreds of thousands of distinct CDR3 sequences, roughly an eighth seen once. Germline V gives CDR1 DFQATT, CDR2 SNEGSKA (reference sequence). CDR3 length: 13 amino acids. Deletions cut 1 base from V and 0 bases from J, with 5 bases between. V gene TRBV20-1 combines with J gene TRBJ2-3, with D hard to call. The clonotype originates from a man between 18 and 35 years old who received the YFV17D yellow fever vaccine. This sample comprised CD4+ T cells sorted from PBMCs, obtained 15 days after the yellow fever booster vaccination. The CDR3 nucleotides are TGCAGTGCTAGAGGGGTTAGCACAGATACGCAGTATTTT. Translated, it gives CSARGVSTDTQYF.